This T cell receptor beta chain was sequenced in a study of cytomegalovirus exposure and HLA in healthy donors. Trimming pared 3 bases from V and 2 bases from J, leaving 8 bases between. The CDR3 runs 13 residues. Germline CDR1 SGHRS, CDR2 YFSETQ. Notes on the study in general: Most TCR beta V segments were productive about 87% or about 30% of the time in an earlier analysis. Available immune exposure information covered CMV serostatus only.

Vbeta (60) and Jbeta (13) primers were used in the PCR. TCRdb keeps only in-frame clones here, not all; method: immunoSEQ multiplex PCR. The sample includes roughly 80,000 clones. As regards this clone: Its antigen is undetermined.

This chain uses TRBV5-1 with TRBJ2-5; D unresolved. Sequenced sample: PBMCs. This clonotype originated in a man over 45 in good health and CMV-seropositive. The CDR3 nucleotides are TGCGCCAGCAGCTGGGCAGCACAAGAGACCCAGTACTTC. Its translation: CASSWAAQETQYF.